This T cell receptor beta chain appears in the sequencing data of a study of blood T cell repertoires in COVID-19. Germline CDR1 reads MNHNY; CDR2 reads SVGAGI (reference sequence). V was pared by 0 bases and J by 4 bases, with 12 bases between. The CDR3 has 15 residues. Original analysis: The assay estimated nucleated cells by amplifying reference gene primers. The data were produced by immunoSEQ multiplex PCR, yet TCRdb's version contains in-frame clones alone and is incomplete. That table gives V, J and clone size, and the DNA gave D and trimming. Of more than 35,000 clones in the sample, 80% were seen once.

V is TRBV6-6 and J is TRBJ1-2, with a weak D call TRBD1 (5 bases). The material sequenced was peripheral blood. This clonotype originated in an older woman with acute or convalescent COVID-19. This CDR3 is CASSYSGEARYGYTF. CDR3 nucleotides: TGTGCCAGCAGTTACTCAGGGGAAGCCCGCTATGGCTACACCTTC.